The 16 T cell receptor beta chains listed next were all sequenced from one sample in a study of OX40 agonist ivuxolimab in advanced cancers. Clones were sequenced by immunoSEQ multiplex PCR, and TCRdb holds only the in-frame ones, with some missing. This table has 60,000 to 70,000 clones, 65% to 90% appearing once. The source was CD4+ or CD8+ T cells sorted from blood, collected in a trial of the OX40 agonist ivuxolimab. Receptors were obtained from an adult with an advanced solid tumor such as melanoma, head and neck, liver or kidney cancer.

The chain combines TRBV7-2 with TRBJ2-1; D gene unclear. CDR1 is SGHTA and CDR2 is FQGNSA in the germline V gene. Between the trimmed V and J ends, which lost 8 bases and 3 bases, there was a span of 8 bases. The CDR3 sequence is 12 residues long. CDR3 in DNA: TGTGCCAGCGGCCGAATCTACAATGAGCAGTTCTTC. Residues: CASGRIYNEQFF.

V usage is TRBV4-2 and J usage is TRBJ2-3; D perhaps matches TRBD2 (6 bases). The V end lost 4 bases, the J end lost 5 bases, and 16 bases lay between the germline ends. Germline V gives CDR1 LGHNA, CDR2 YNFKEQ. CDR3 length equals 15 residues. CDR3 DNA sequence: TGTGCCAGCAGCCTCCGTGGTAGCGGACTAGATACGCAGTATTTT. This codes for CASSLRGSGLDTQYF.

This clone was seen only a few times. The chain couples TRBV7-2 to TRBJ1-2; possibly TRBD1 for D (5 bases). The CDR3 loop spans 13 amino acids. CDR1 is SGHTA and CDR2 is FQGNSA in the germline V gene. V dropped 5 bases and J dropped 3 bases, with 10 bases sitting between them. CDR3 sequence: CASSTGYDYGYTF. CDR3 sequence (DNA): TGTGCCAGCAGCACAGGTTATGACTATGGCTACACCTTC.

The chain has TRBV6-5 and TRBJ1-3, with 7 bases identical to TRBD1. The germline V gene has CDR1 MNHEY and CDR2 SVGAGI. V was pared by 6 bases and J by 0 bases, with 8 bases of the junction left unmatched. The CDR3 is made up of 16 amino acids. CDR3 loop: CASSYDRDLSGNTIYF. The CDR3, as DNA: TGTGCCAGCAGCTACGACAGGGACCTCTCTGGAAACACCATATATTTT.

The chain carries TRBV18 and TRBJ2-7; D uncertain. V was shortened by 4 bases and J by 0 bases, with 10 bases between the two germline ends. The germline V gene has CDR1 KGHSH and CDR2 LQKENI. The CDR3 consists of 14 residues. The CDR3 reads CASSQNLDSYEQYF. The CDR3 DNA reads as TGTGCCAGCTCACAGAACCTAGACTCCTACGAGCAGTACTTC.

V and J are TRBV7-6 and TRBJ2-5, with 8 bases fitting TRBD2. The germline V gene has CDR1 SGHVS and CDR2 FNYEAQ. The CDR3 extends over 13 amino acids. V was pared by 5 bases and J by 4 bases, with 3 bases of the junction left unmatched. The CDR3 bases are TGTGCCAGCAGCCTCGGGGGGGGAGAGACCCAGTACTTC. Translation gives CASSLGGGETQYF.

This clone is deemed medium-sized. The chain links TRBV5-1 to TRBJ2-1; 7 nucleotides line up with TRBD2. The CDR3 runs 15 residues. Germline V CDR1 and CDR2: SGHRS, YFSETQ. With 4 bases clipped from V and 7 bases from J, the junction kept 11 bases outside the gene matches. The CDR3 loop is CASSLRDLAVNEQFF. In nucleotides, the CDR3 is TGCGCCAGCAGCCTACGGGACCTAGCGGTGAATGAGCAGTTCTTC.

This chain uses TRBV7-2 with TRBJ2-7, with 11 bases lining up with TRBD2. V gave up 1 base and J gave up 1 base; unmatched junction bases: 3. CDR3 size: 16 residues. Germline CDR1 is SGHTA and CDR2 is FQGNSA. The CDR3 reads CASSLVASGRSYEQYF. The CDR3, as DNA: TGTGCCAGCAGCTTAGTTGCTAGCGGGAGGTCCTACGAGCAGTACTTC.

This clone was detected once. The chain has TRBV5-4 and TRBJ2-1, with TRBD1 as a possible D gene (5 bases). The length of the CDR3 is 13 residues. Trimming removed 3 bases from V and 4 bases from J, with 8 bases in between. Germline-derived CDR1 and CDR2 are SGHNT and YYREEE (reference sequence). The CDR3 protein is CASSSDSYNEQFF. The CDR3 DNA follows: TGTGCCAGCAGCTCTGACAGTTACAATGAGCAGTTCTTC.

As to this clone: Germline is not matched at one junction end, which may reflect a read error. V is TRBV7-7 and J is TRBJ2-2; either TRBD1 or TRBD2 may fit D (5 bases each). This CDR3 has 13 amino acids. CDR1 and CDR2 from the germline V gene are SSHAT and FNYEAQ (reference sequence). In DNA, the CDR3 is TGTGCTAGCAGCATCTATGGGGGCGGGGAGCTGTTTTTT. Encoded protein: CASSIYGGGELFF.

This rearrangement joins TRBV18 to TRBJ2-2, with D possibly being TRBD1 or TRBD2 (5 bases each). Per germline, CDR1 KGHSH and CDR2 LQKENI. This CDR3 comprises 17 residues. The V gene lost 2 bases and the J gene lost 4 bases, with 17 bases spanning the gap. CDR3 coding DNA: TGTGCCAGCTCACCAAGTACGGGGCATACCGTCACCGGGGAGCTGTTTTTT. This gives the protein CASSPSTGHTVTGELFF.

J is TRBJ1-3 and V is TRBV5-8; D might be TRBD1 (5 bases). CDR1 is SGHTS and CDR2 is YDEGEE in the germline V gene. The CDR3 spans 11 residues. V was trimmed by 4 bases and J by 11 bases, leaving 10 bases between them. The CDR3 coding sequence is TGTGCCAGCAGCCCGGGACCCGCCATATATTTT. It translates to CASSPGPAIYF. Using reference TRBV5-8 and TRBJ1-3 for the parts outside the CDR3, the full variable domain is EAGVTQSPTHLIKTRGQQATLRCSPISGHTSVYWYQQALGLGLQFLLWYDEGEERNRGNFPPRFSGRQFPNYSSELNVNALELEDSALYLCASSPGPAIYFGEGSWLTVV.

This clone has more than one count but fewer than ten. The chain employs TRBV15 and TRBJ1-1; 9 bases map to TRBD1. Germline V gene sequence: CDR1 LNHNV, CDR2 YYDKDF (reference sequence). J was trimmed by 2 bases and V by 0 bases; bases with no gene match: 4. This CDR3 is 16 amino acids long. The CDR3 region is CATSREQGAGNTEAFF. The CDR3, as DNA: TGTGCCACCAGCAGAGAACAGGGGGCGGGAAACACTGAAGCTTTCTTT.

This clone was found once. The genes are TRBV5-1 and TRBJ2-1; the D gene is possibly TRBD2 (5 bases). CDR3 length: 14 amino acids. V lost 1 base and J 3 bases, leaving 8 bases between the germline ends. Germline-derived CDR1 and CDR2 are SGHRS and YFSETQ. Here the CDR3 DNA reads TGCGCCAGCAGCTTGTTACGGGACTACAATGAGCAGTTCTTC. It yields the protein CASSLLRDYNEQFF.

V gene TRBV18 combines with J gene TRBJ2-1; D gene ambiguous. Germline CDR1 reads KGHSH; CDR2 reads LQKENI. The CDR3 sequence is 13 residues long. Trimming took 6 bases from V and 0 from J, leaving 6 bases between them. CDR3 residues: CASSQSSYNEQFF. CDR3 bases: TGTGCCAGCTCCCAAAGCTCCTACAATGAGCAGTTCTTC.

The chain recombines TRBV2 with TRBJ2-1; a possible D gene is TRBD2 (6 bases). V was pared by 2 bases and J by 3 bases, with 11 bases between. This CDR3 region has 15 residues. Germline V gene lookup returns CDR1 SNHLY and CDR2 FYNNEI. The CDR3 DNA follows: TGTGCCAGCAGTGAACGGGTAGCGGTCTACAATGAGCAGTTCTTC. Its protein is CASSERVAVYNEQFF.